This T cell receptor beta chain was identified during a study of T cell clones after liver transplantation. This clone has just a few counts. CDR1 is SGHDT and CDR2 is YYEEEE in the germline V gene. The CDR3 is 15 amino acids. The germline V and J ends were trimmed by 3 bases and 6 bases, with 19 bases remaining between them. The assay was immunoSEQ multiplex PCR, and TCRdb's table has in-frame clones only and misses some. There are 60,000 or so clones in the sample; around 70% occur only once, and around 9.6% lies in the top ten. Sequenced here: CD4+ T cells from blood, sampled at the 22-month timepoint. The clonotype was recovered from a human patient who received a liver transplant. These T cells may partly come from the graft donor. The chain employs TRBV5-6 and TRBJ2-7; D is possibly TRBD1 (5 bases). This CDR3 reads CASSYQGRGLGEQYF. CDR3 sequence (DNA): TGTGCCAGCAGCTATCAGGGAAGGGGCTTGGGCGAGCAGTACTTC.